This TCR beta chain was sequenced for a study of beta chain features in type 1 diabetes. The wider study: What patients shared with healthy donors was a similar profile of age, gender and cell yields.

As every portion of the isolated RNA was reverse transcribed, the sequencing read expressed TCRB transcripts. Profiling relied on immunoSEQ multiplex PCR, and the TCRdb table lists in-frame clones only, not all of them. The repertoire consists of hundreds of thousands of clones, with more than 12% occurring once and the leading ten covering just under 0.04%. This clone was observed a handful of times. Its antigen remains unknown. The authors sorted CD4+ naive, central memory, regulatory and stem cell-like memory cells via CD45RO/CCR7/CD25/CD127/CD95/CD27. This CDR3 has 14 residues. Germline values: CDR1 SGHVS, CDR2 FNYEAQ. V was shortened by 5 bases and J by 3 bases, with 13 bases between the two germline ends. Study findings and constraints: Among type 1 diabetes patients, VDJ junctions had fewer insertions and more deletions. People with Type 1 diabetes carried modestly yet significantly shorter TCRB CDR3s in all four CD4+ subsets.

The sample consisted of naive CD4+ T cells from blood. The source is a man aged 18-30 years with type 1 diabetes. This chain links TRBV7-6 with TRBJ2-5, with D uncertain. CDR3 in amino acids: CASSPRPGEETQYF. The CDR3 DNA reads TGTGCCAGCAGCCCTCGACCGGGCGAAGAGACCCAGTACTTC.